This T cell receptor beta chain appears in the sequencing data of a study of human T cells and chemical hapten exposure. Attachment of unique molecular identifiers to individual cDNA molecules was performed in the library. TCRdb reprocessed the RACE reads with MiXCR, giving one entry per CDR3 protein. Here the sample spans some 81,000 distinct CDR3 sequences, about 8.6% being singletons. Trimming cost V 5 bases and J 0 bases, with 8 bases left between them. Germline V gene sequence: CDR1 SEHNR, CDR2 FQNEAQ (reference sequence). The CDR3 runs to 14 residues. Study-wide results and limits: TCRs above 1 in 1000 frequency did not change with DPC sensitization.

The time point denotes: healthy volunteer bleed at 6 weeks. Total RNA extraction was carried out from unfractionated whole blood. This clonotype was detected many times. Its antigen remains unknown. The receptor was isolated from a female donor in good health. Some clones in this sample may be carry-over from other donors' samples. The sample was whole blood. V gene TRBV7-9 combines with J gene TRBJ1-3; D is uncertain. The CDR3 nucleotides are TGTGCCAGCAGCCCCGCCCTCTCTGGAAACACCATATATTTT. Protein product: CASSPALSGNTIYF.